The 19 T cell receptor beta chains listed next were all sequenced from one sample in a study of T cell responses to AZD1222 COVID-19 vaccine. Generated by immunoSEQ multiplex PCR, the TCRdb table keeps only in-frame clones and is missing some. The repertoire consists of fewer than 150,000 clones, with approximately 94% occurring once and the leading ten covering approximately 5%. The sample was peripheral blood, taken 28 days after the second AZD1222 dose. The receptors shown here come from an adult who received the AZD1222 COVID-19 vaccine.

The chain couples TRBV7-2 to TRBJ2-7; TRBD2 is a possible D gene (6 bases). The ends were cut back, 3 bases at V and 6 bases at J, with 9 bases in the middle. The length of the CDR3 is 12 residues. Germline CDR1 reads SGHTA; CDR2 reads FQGNSA. The CDR3 DNA sequence: TGTGCCAGCAGCTTTGGAGGGGTCGAGCAGTACTTC. Translated: CASSFGGVEQYF.

The chain uses TRBV5-1 and TRBJ2-2; either TRBD1 or TRBD2 may fit D (5 bases each). V was clipped by 1 base and J by 4 bases, with 14 bases between them. Germline-derived CDR1 and CDR2 are SGHRS and YFSETQ. This CDR3 region has 16 residues. The CDR3 DNA reads as TGCGCCAGCAGCTTGTCAGTATCTGGGGGCACCGGGGAGCTGTTTTTT. Encoded protein: CASSLSVSGGTGELFF.

This chain links TRBV3-1 (or the pseudogene TRBV3-2) with TRBJ1-3; the D is unclear. This CDR3 is 15 amino acids long. With 4 bases removed from V and 0 bases from J, the gap between germline ends came to 10 bases. Germline-derived CDR1 and CDR2 are LGHDT and YNNKEL (reference sequence). In nucleotides, the CDR3 is TGTGCCAGCAGCCGGACGGCAATCTCTGGAAACACCATATATTTT. Encoded protein: CASSRTAISGNTIYF.

CDR3 residues: CASSVAVVGNEQYF. The CDR3 nucleotides read TGTGCCAGCAGCGTAGCCGTTGTGGGAAACGAGCAGTACTTC. This chain connects TRBV9 to TRBJ2-7, with D hard to call. V lost 0 bases, J lost 5 bases, and 12 bases lay in between. Germline lookup yields CDR1 SGDLS and CDR2 YYNGEE. There are 14 residues in the CDR3.

This chain connects TRBV6-1 to TRBJ1-4; D ambiguous. Germline V gives CDR1 MNHNS, CDR2 SASEGT. This CDR3 is built from 13 residues. The V gene lost 3 bases and the J gene lost 8 bases, with 10 bases spanning the gap. The CDR3 here is CASSDRREEKLFF. The CDR3 DNA reads as TGTGCCAGCAGTGACCGGAGGGAAGAAAAACTGTTTTTT.

V gene TRBV29-1 combines with J gene TRBJ1-1; TRBD1 matches at 9 bases. V lost 7 bases and J lost 6; bases outside the gene matches: 12. The CDR3 consists of 14 residues. CDR1 and CDR2 from the germline V gene are SQVTM and ANQGSEA. The chain's CDR3 is CSASQGAVNPEAFF. Here the CDR3 DNA reads TGCAGCGCCTCACAGGGGGCAGTAAATCCTGAAGCTTTCTTT.

The chain is built from TRBV5-6 and TRBJ2-7, with D unresolved. Germline V gene sequence: CDR1 SGHDT, CDR2 YYEEEE. V lost 4 bases to trimming and J lost 3 bases, with 8 bases between them. The CDR3 is made up of 12 amino acids. CDR3 sequence: CASSAGVYEQYF. CDR3 DNA sequence: TGTGCCAGCAGCGCCGGAGTCTACGAGCAGTACTTC.

The chain joins TRBV6-2 or TRBV6-3 to TRBJ1-1; weak D call: TRBD1 (6 bases). The length of the CDR3 is 14 residues. Germline V gene lookup returns CDR1 MNHEY and CDR2 SVGEGT. V was pared by 2 bases and J by 6 bases, with 13 bases between. The CDR3 here is CASSYTGMIAEAFF. The CDR3 region has the DNA TGTGCCAGCAGTTACACAGGGATGATCGCTGAAGCTTTCTTT.

The chain recombines TRBV5-1 with TRBJ1-1; D uncertain. Germline CDR1 SGHRS, CDR2 YFSETQ. Deletions cut 3 bases from V and 4 bases from J, with 13 bases between. The CDR3 spans 14 residues. CDR3: CASSSRGRITEAFF. The CDR3 nucleotides read TGCGCCAGCAGCTCGCGCGGACGTATCACTGAAGCTTTCTTT.

The rearrangement joins TRBV7-2 to TRBJ2-3; D call uncertain. The V and J ends lost 1 base and 6 bases respectively, with 14 bases between them. The germline CDR1 and CDR2 sequences are SGHTA and FQGNSA. The CDR3 has 15 residues. Written as DNA, the CDR3 is TGTGCCAGCAGCTTAGGGCCGGGTCCAGCGGATACGCAGTATTTT. Protein sequence: CASSLGPGPADTQYF.

This chain joins TRBV10-2 and TRBJ1-2; D is unclear. The CDR3 has 12 residues. V gave up 2 bases and J gave up 4 bases, with 5 bases separating them. The germline V gene encodes CDR1 WSHSY and CDR2 SAAADI. The CDR3 coding sequence is TGCGCCAGCAGTGAGAATAGCTATGGCTACACCTTC. This gives the protein CASSENSYGYTF.

The rearrangement uses TRBV5-1 and TRBJ1-6; 8 bases map to TRBD1. This CDR3 region has 18 residues. Per germline, CDR1 SGHRS and CDR2 YFSETQ. After removal of 4 bases from V and 0 bases from J, the junction contained 9 bases not matched to a gene. CDR3 in DNA: TGCGCCAGCAGCCCGGGACAGGATGGCCTCTCCTATAATTCACCCCTCCACTTT. The encoded protein is CASSPGQDGLSYNSPLHF.

The rearrangement links TRBV12-3 or TRBV12-4 to TRBJ1-1; TRBD1 is a possible D gene (5 bases). The CDR3 consists of 13 residues. The V end was cut by 7 bases, the J end by 4 bases, with 13 bases between. The DNA for the CDR3 is TGTGCCAGCACCCTAACAGGAGGCACTGAAGCTTTCTTT. This codes for CASTLTGGTEAFF.

The rearrangement links TRBV12-3 or TRBV12-4 to TRBJ1-2; D is uncertain. This CDR3 spans 12 amino acids. V lost 1 base to trimming and J lost 4 bases, with 4 bases between them. This CDR3 reads CASSLESYGYTF. The CDR3 nucleotides are TGTGCCAGCAGTTTAGAGAGCTATGGCTACACCTTC.

The chain links TRBV9 to TRBJ2-1; TRBD1 or TRBD2 may be the D gene (5 bases each). Trimming removed 0 bases at V and 5 bases at J, with 15 bases between. There are 16 residues in the CDR3. Germline V gene sequence: CDR1 SGDLS, CDR2 YYNGEE. The CDR3 loop reads CASSVGPVKGHNEQFF. The DNA for the CDR3 is TGTGCCAGCAGCGTAGGCCCCGTAAAGGGACACAATGAGCAGTTCTTC.

This chain joins TRBV3-1 (or the pseudogene TRBV3-2) and TRBJ1-2; D may be TRBD1 (6 bases). V gave up 2 bases and J gave up 6 bases, with 22 bases separating them. The CDR3 totals 17 residues. Per the germline V gene, CDR1 is LGHDT and CDR2 is YNNKEL (reference sequence). The DNA of the CDR3 is TGTGCCAGCAGCCAACCACCGGGGTCTCGGAACAGGGATGGCTACACCTTC. Residues: CASSQPPGSRNRDGYTF.

This chain joins TRBV12-3 or TRBV12-4 and TRBJ2-5; no firm D call. CDR3 length: 12 amino acids. V gave up 5 bases and J gave up 5 bases, with 9 bases separating them. The CDR3 reads CASSQAGETQYF. The DNA of the CDR3 is TGTGCCAGCAGTCAGGCCGGGGAGACCCAGTACTTC.

The chain carries TRBV19 and TRBJ2-7; D perhaps matches TRBD1 (6 bases). Germline-derived CDR1 and CDR2 are LNHDA and SQIVND (reference sequence). V lost 10 bases and J lost 2, with 24 bases in between. This CDR3 region has 16 residues. The CDR3 spells CAIPGHKTQAAYEQYF. In nucleotides, the CDR3 is TGTGCCATCCCGGGACACAAAACACAAGCGGCCTACGAGCAGTACTTC.

This clone was counted only a few times. V gene TRBV9 combines with J gene TRBJ1-1; no clear D gene. Trimming took off 4 bases at V and 0 bases at J, with 7 bases between the two ends. This CDR3 has 13 amino acids. Germline CDR1 reads SGDLS; CDR2 reads YYNGEE. The CDR3 region is CASSLDMNTEAFF. The CDR3 region has the DNA TGTGCCAGCAGCCTAGATATGAACACTGAAGCTTTCTTT.